This T cell receptor (beta chain) originates from a study of glioma-infiltrating T cells. The CDR3 is 11 amino acids. Germline V gene sequence: CDR1 MDHEN, CDR2 SYDVKM. The iRepertoire nested amplicon-rescue multiplex PCR amplified TCR alpha and beta CDR3s from RNA. TCRdb redid the calling of the multiplex PCR reads with MiXCR, one entry per CDR3 protein. Of approximately 20,000 distinct CDR3 sequences in the sample, around 24% were seen once. About this clonotype: Its antigen is unknown. An end of the junction does not agree with germline; a read error may underlie this.

Study-wide results and caveats: Non-neoplastic patients had below-expected tissue-blood divergence, while all gliomas exceeded expectation. Only very few CDR3 sequences appeared in both tissue and blood.

This chain joins TRBV28 and TRBJ1-2; D remains unclear. The origin of this receptor is a human donor with low-grade glioma or glioblastoma, undergoing nonglioma brain surgery, or in good health (not recorded which). The material sequenced was glioma tissue, nonneoplastic brain tissue, or PBMCs (not recorded which). CDR3 residues: CASTTPYVYTF. The DNA for the CDR3 is TGTGCCAGCACCACACCCTATGTCTACACCTTC.